Presented here are 22 T cell receptor beta chains from one specimen sequenced in a study of STAT5B mutations in CD4+ large granular lymphocyte leukemia (dated by TCRdb to the early 2020s). The method behind the library was the immunoSEQ multiplex PCR assay. TCRdb obtained this table from immuneACCESS and retained in-frame rearrangements with V and J assigned. These tables miss some clones; where compared with another copy, unresolved V genes account for less than half of the shortfall, and the remainder is unexplained. The sample yields some 20,000 clones; around 76% were counted once. The ten largest clones represent 0.35% to 0.5% of the sample. Sample: CD4+ T cells from blood buffy coats. Receptors originate from a human donor in good health.

This clone was seen just once. The chain joins TRBV5-8 to TRBJ1-1; 7 positions match TRBD1. Per the germline V gene, CDR1 is SGHTS and CDR2 is YDEGEE. V dropped 2 bases and J dropped 11; count of bases not matched to a gene: 9. The CDR3 spans 13 residues. CDR3 in amino acids: CASSFNDRDLAFF. DNA for the CDR3: TGTGCCAGCAGCTTTAACGACAGGGATCTGGCTTTCTTT. Looking up the rest from reference TRBV5-8 and TRBJ1-1 gives the full variable domain: EAGVTQSPTHLIKTRGQQATLRCSPISGHTSVYWYQQALGLGLQFLLWYDEGEERNRGNFPPRFSGRQFPNYSSELNVNALELEDSALYLCASSFNDRDLAFFGQGTRLTVV.

The rearrangement joins TRBV30 to TRBJ2-6; a possible D gene is TRBD2 (6 bases). Germline CDR1 reads GTSNPN; CDR2 reads SVGIG (reference sequence). This CDR3 comprises 16 residues. V was clipped by 3 bases and J by 0 bases, with 12 bases between them. The CDR3 DNA reads TGTGCCTGGAGCCCCATCGGGAGCTCTGGGGCCAACGTCCTGACTTTC. Encoded protein: CAWSPIGSSGANVLTF.

V and J are TRBV25-1 and TRBJ2-3; no firm D call. The CDR3 covers 14 residues. The V end was cut by 3 bases, the J end by 8 bases, with 15 bases between. CDR1 and CDR2 (germline): MGHDK, SYGVNS. The CDR3: CASSDPRPAGTQYF. The CDR3 DNA reads as TGTGCCAGCAGTGACCCACGGCCAGCAGGTACGCAGTATTTT.

The chain joins TRBV27 to TRBJ2-7, with 7 bases identical to TRBD2. Germline CDR1 is MNHEY and CDR2 is SMNVEV (reference sequence). This CDR3 is built from 19 residues. Trimming removed 4 bases from V and 5 bases from J; junction bases left unmatched: 23. CDR3 amino acids: CASSSTVQGGLGGRDEQYF. CDR3 sequence (DNA): TGTGCCAGCAGTTCAACCGTCCAAGGTGGATTGGGGGGGAGGGACGAGCAGTACTTC.

The chain is built from TRBV5-1 and TRBJ2-3, with a tentative D call TRBD1 (6 bases). The germline CDR1 and CDR2 sequences are SGHRS and YFSETQ. The CDR3 is 14 amino acids. The germline V and J ends were trimmed by 3 bases and 3 bases, with 11 bases remaining between them. The CDR3 spells CASSSTGATDTQYF. The CDR3 nucleotides are TGCGCCAGCAGCTCGACAGGTGCGACAGATACGCAGTATTTT. The variable domain in full, completed from reference TRBV5-1 and TRBJ2-3, reads KAGVTQTPRYLIKTRGQQVTLSCSPISGHRSVSWYQQTPGQGLQFLFEYFSETQRNKGNFPGRFSGRQFSNSRSEMNVSTLELGDSALYLCASSSTGATDTQYFGPGTRLTVL.

This sequence joins TRBV28 and TRBJ2-7; 11 bases are a match to TRBD2. Trimming took 9 bases from V and 3 from J; bases not matched to a gene: 7. The CDR3 runs 14 residues. The V gene's germline CDR1 is MDHEN and CDR2 SYDVKM. This chain's CDR3 is CASLGLADIYEQYF. In DNA form, the CDR3 reads TGTGCCAGTTTGGGACTAGCGGATATCTACGAGCAGTACTTC.

This clone was recorded only once. This chain uses TRBV14 with TRBJ2-7; D remains ambiguous. The CDR3 has 14 amino acids. Deletions cut 2 bases from V and 1 base from J, with 9 bases between. CDR1 and CDR2 (germline): SGHDN, FVKESK. The CDR3 sequence is CASSQNQNSYEQYF. CDR3 nucleotides: TGTGCCAGCAGCCAAAACCAAAATTCCTACGAGCAGTACTTC.

The genes are TRBV19 and TRBJ1-5, with a tentative D call TRBD1 (6 bases). The CDR3 extends over 15 amino acids. CDR1 and CDR2 from the germline V gene are LNHDA and SQIVND (reference sequence). Trimming took off 6 bases at V and 7 bases at J, with 19 bases between the two ends. The CDR3 here is CASSPKDSAIQPQHF. The CDR3 DNA is TGTGCCAGTAGCCCCAAGGACAGCGCGATCCAGCCCCAGCATTTT.

This chain links TRBV5-1 with TRBJ1-2; D gene ambiguous. This CDR3 has 13 residues. With 5 bases removed from V and 4 bases from J, the gap between germline ends came to 12 bases. The germline V gene encodes CDR1 SGHRS and CDR2 YFSETQ. In DNA form, the CDR3 reads TGCGCCAGCAGGCCGGGAGTGGGCTATGGCTACACCTTC. This encodes CASRPGVGYGYTF.

The chain combines TRBV5-6 with TRBJ1-5; D is possibly TRBD1 (5 bases). Trimming pared 4 bases from V and 2 bases from J, leaving 16 bases between. Germline CDR1 and CDR2: SGHDT and YYEEEE. The CDR3 loop spans 16 amino acids. The CDR3 DNA reads as TGTGCCAGCAGCCTCATGGCAGGGTGGGGCAATCAGCCCCAGCATTTT. This codes for CASSLMAGWGNQPQHF.

Concerning this clone itself: Other nucleotide sequences from this sample produce the same CDR3. V and J are TRBV6-6 and TRBJ1-4, with a tentative D call TRBD1 (5 bases). Looked up from germline, CDR1 is MNHNY and CDR2 is SVGAGI (reference sequence). Trimming took off 2 bases at V and 4 bases at J, with 8 bases between the two ends. The CDR3 is made up of 14 amino acids. Here the CDR3 DNA reads TGTGCCAGCAGTTACGGACAACTTAATGAAAAACTGTTTTTT. It specifies CASSYGQLNEKLFF.

The chain is built from TRBV10-2 and TRBJ2-3; 9 nucleotides agree with TRBD2. Germline CDR1 reads WSHSY; CDR2 reads SAAADI. The CDR3 loop spans 17 amino acids. Losses at the gene ends were 5 bases for V and 3 bases for J; bases not matched to a gene: 12. The CDR3 DNA reads TGCGCCAGCAGTCTCTCTCGCGGGGGGGCCGGGACAGATACGCAGTATTTT. This gives the protein CASSLSRGGAGTDTQYF.

This clone was seen a handful of times. The chain employs TRBV27 and TRBJ1-6; unclear D gene. The germline V gene encodes CDR1 MNHEY and CDR2 SMNVEV (reference sequence). This CDR3 contains 13 residues. Trimming took 3 bases from V and 9 from J, leaving 9 bases between them. In DNA, the CDR3 is TGTGCCAGCAGTTTCGCAGTAGCTTCACCCCTCCACTTT. It codes for CASSFAVASPLHF.

The rearrangement uses TRBV27 and TRBJ2-3, with 12 nucleotides matching TRBD2. The V segment lost 6 bases and the J segment 4 bases; nucleotides outside the gene matches: 2. CDR1 is MNHEY and CDR2 is SMNVEV in the germline V gene (reference sequence). This CDR3 spans 14 amino acids. The CDR3 region is CASRASGRADTQYF. CDR3 in DNA: TGTGCCAGCAGGGCTAGCGGGAGGGCAGATACGCAGTATTTT.

The V and J genes are TRBV5-1 and TRBJ2-7; a weak D match, TRBD1 (5 bases). Trimming pared 2 bases from V and 0 bases from J, leaving 9 bases between. The CDR3 has 14 amino acids. CDR1 SGHRS and CDR2 YFSETQ come from the germline V gene. CDR3 sequence (DNA): TGCGCCAGCAGCTTCCAGGGCATCTCCTACGAGCAGTACTTC. As protein: CASSFQGISYEQYF. The complete variable domain, with remaining parts taken from reference TRBV5-1 and TRBJ2-7, reads KAGVTQTPRYLIKTRGQQVTLSCSPISGHRSVSWYQQTPGQGLQFLFEYFSETQRNKGNFPGRFSGRQFSNSRSEMNVSTLELGDSALYLCASSFQGISYEQYFGPGTRLTVT.

This clone was found a few times. The genes are TRBV27 and TRBJ2-7, with D perhaps TRBD1 (6 bases). The germline V gene has CDR1 MNHEY and CDR2 SMNVEV (reference sequence). The CDR3 extends over 14 amino acids. Trimming removed 2 bases from V and 2 bases from J, with 10 bases in between. CDR3 DNA: TGTGCCAGCAGTTTAGGTCAGGGGCCCTACGAGCAGTACTTC. Translated, it gives CASSLGQGPYEQYF.

V gene TRBV5-4 combines with J gene TRBJ2-3, with 8 bases matching TRBD2. The germline gives CDR1 SGHNT, CDR2 YYREEE (reference sequence). The CDR3 runs 17 residues. With 4 bases clipped from V and 3 bases from J, the junction kept 13 bases outside the gene matches. For the CDR3, the DNA is TGTGCCAGCAGCCTTGCCCCCCGGGCGGGGGGAACAGATACGCAGTATTTT. It specifies CASSLAPRAGGTDTQYF.

The chain uses TRBV28 and TRBJ2-7; no clear D. V lost 6 bases and J lost 6, with 12 bases in between. Germline CDR1 is MDHEN and CDR2 is SYDVKM. The CDR3 is 12 amino acids. CDR3 sequence: CASRDPLGEQYF. DNA of the CDR3: TGTGCCAGCAGGGACCCCCTCGGCGAGCAGTACTTC.

The chain has TRBV7-9 and TRBJ1-3; D might be TRBD1 (6 bases). Germline-derived CDR1 and CDR2 are SEHNR and FQNEAQ (reference sequence). V lost 5 bases and J lost 4, with 15 bases in between. The CDR3 runs 15 residues. The CDR3 region is CASSESPQGGNTIYF. In nucleotides, the CDR3 is TGTGCCAGCAGCGAATCCCCTCAGGGGGGAAACACCATATATTTT.

The chain employs TRBV28 and TRBJ2-1; tentative D call: TRBD1 (6 bases). Germline V gene lookup returns CDR1 MDHEN and CDR2 SYDVKM. This CDR3 has 12 amino acids. Trimming took 7 bases from V and 10 from J, leaving 14 bases between them. In nucleotides, the CDR3 is TGTGCCAGCACCACCTCCGGGACAGAGCAGTTCTTC. Its translation is CASTTSGTEQFF. Looking up the rest from reference TRBV28 and TRBJ2-1 gives the full variable domain: DVKVTQSSRYLVKRTGEKVFLECVQDMDHENMFWYRQDPGLGLRLIYFSYDVKMKEKGDIPEGYSVSREKKERFSLILESASTNQTSMYLCASTTSGTEQFFGPGTRLTVL.

This clone was counted a single time. The chain couples TRBV28 to TRBJ1-5; 7 bases are shared with TRBD1. CDR1 is MDHEN and CDR2 is SYDVKM in the germline V gene. The V segment lost 5 bases and the J segment 1 base; nucleotides outside the gene matches: 11. The CDR3 spans 17 residues. In nucleotides, the CDR3 is TGTGCCAGCAGTCCACCCGGGACAGTTAGAAGCAATCAGCCCCAGCATTTT. It codes for CASSPPGTVRSNQPQHF.

The gene calls are TRBV30 and TRBJ1-1; perhaps TRBD1 as D (5 bases). This CDR3 region has 15 residues. V lost 0 bases to trimming and J lost 2 bases, with 13 bases between them. Germline-derived CDR1 and CDR2 are GTSNPN and SVGIG (reference sequence). The CDR3 loop is CAWSVLIGANTEAFF. The CDR3 region has the DNA TGTGCCTGGAGTGTACTAATAGGGGCCAACACTGAAGCTTTCTTT.